Each of the 16 T cell receptor beta chains below was sequenced from the same sample in a study of tumor-infiltrating lymphocytes in primary liver carcinoma. Constant-region priming of around 490 ng total RNA yielded TCR beta cDNA. Three nested multiplex PCR rounds of slightly modified ARM-PCR generated TCR beta libraries. Two initial PCR rounds of roughly 10 cycles each paired TRBV1-TRBV30 forward primers with a C-beta reverse primer. TCRdb used MiXCR to reprocess the multiplex PCR reads, holding one entry per CDR3 protein. The repertoire holds 150,000 to 200,000 distinct CDR3 sequences, around 85% seen once, with 18% in the top ten. Co-extracting RNA and DNA was done with roughly 17-32 mg of unsorted bulk tissue as input. The sample was tumor tissue from primary liver carcinoma. The receptors here all came from a man aged 40-49 years with primary liver carcinoma and hepatitis B virus infection.

This chain links TRBV5-1 with TRBJ2-7, with 9 bases matching TRBD2. Germline V CDR1 and CDR2: SGHRS, YFSETQ. V lost 4 bases, J lost 7 bases, and 12 bases stayed unmatched. The CDR3 is made up of 15 amino acids. CDR3 coding DNA: TGCGCCAGCAGCGTGGGGACTAGCTGGAGCCCAGAGCAGTACTTC. This encodes CASSVGTSWSPEQYF.

Points on this clonotype: This is likely a read error, given that the CDR3 carries no conserved phenylalanine or tryptophan at its end. The chain employs TRBV29-1 and TRBJ2-2; D tentatively fits TRBD1 or TRBD2 (5 bases each). Germline V gene lookup returns CDR1 SQVTM and CDR2 ANQGSEA. CDR3 size: 14 residues. The CDR3 is CRVGTGPNTGELFS. CDR3 DNA: TGCAGAGTTGGGACGGGGCCAAACACCGGGGAGCTGTTTTCT.

The chain links TRBV7-2 to TRBJ1-2; D is ambiguous. The CDR3 sequence is 13 residues long. The germline gives CDR1 SGHTA, CDR2 FQGNSA. V was pared by 5 bases and J by 8 bases, with 15 bases between. The CDR3 nucleotides are TGTGCCAGCAGCCCTCGGGCCCCAGCGGGCTACACCTTC. This translates into CASSPRAPAGYTF.

As for this clonotype: Relative to the germline gene, one junction end is altered; a read error may explain this. The V and J genes are TRBV5-4 and TRBJ2-3, with D possibly being TRBD2 (6 bases). CDR1 SGHNT and CDR2 YYREEE come from the germline V gene (reference sequence). The CDR3 runs to 17 residues. The CDR3 region is CASINRASGTSSDTQYF. The CDR3 DNA is TGCGCCAGCATTAACAGAGCCTCCGGAACTAGCTCAGATACGCAGTATTTT.

On this clonotype itself: A junction boundary mismatches the germline segment, possibly from a read error. This sequence joins TRBV14 and TRBJ2-7, with a weak D call TRBD2 (5 bases). Germline V gene sequence: CDR1 SGHDN, CDR2 FVKESK. This CDR3 is 14 amino acids long. CDR3 protein: CASSQAGFSYKQCF. The CDR3 DNA is TGTGCCAGCAGCCAAGCGGGGTTCTCCTACAAGCAGTGCTTC.

Concerning this clonotype itself: Compared with germline, one end of the junction differs, possibly owing to a read error. The rearrangement uses TRBV20-1 and TRBJ2-2, with D possibly being TRBD1 (6 bases). This CDR3 is 13 amino acids long. Germline loops: CDR1 DFQATT, CDR2 SNEGSKA (reference sequence). CDR3 nucleotide sequence: TGCAGTGCGCGACAGGTCAACACCGGGGAGTTGTTTTTT. Encoded protein: CSARQVNTGELFF.

V usage is TRBV20-1 and J usage is TRBJ2-5; 8 nucleotides align to TRBD2. The V gene end was trimmed by 3 bases and the J gene end by 4 bases; junction bases not matched to a gene: 7. CDR3 length: 14 residues. Germline assignment: CDR1 DFQATT and CDR2 SNEGSKA (reference sequence). CDR3 DNA: TGCAGTGCTAGGCAAGCGGGAGAGGGAGAGACCCAGTACTTC. Protein sequence: CSARQAGEGETQYF.

Of note for this clonotype: Relative to the germline gene, one junction end is altered; a read error may explain this. The chain uses TRBV29-1 and TRBJ2-1; D possibly corresponds to TRBD2 (5 bases). The CDR3 is 13 residues long. Looked up from germline, CDR1 is SQVTM and CDR2 is ANQGSEA. For the CDR3, the DNA is TGCAGCCTTGATCTGCGGGTCTACAATGAGCAGTTCTTC. Protein: CSLDLRVYNEQFF.

Notes on this clonotype: This CDR3 fails to terminate in the conserved phenylalanine or tryptophan, so it likely reflects a read error. V is TRBV28 and J is TRBJ1-2; D not resolved. The CDR3 length is 14 residues. With 1 base removed from V and 2 bases from J, the gap between germline ends came to 8 bases. CDR1 and CDR2 (germline): MDHEN, SYDVKM. CDR3 sequence reads: CASSLSGENYGYTL. The DNA for the CDR3 is TGTGCCAGCAGTTTATCAGGTGAAAACTATGGCTACACCCTC.

Note on this clonotype: A read error may produce the germline difference seen at one junction end. For the CDR3, the DNA is TGCAGCGCGGGTTGGGATGATCACGAGCAGCACTTC. Its translation: CSAGWDDHEQHF. This chain joins TRBV29-1 and TRBJ2-7; D remains ambiguous. The CDR3 is 12 residues long. The germline V gene encodes CDR1 SQVTM and CDR2 ANQGSEA.

This clonotype appeared many times. V is TRBV6-6 and J is TRBJ2-1; D not certain. CDR3 size: 15 residues. Germline V gene data show CDR1 as MNHNY and CDR2 as SVGAGI (reference sequence). Trimming shortened V by 0 bases and J by 3 bases, and 9 bases separated the two germline ends. The CDR3 DNA reads as TGTGCCAGCAGTTACTCGAATCCGGTCTACAATGAGCAGTTCTTC. It codes for CASSYSNPVYNEQFF.

A remark on this clonotype: One junction end does not reproduce the germline sequence, and a read error may be involved. The chain links TRBV5-4 to TRBJ1-1; D is undetermined. CDR1 and CDR2 from the germline V gene are SGHNT and YYREEE (reference sequence). The CDR3 covers 13 residues. CDR3 DNA sequence: TGTGCCAGCATCTTGAACGGGAACACTGAAGCTTTCTTT. It specifies CASILNGNTEAFF.

Comments on this clonotype: One end of the junction varies from germline; a read error may be responsible. The gene calls are TRBV10-3 and TRBJ2-5, with 7 bases fitting TRBD2. CDR1 is ENHRY and CDR2 is SYGVKD in the germline V gene. The CDR3 totals 13 residues. The CDR3 DNA reads as TGTGCCTTCAGGCGGCGGGAGAGGGAGACCCAGTACTTC. It specifies CAFRRRERETQYF.

In regard to this clonotype: At one end the junction does not follow the germline gene, possibly because of a read error. The chain carries TRBV7-9 and TRBJ1-1, with D tentatively TRBD1 (5 bases). Germline loops: CDR1 SEHNR, CDR2 FQNEAQ (reference sequence). The CDR3 extends over 13 amino acids. The chain's CDR3 is CVSSLRGDTEAFF. CDR3 DNA sequence: TGTGTCAGCAGCTTGAGAGGGGACACTGAAGCTTTCTTT.

As for this clonotype: The junction departs from germline at one end; a sequencing error may be responsible. The chain joins TRBV11-1 to TRBJ2-4, with 8 bases identical to TRBD2. Germline CDR1 and CDR2: SGHAT and FQDESV (reference sequence). The length of the CDR3 is 17 residues. CDR3 in DNA: TGTGCCAGTAGCTATCCCGGGACTAGTGGGACCAAAAACATCCAGTACTTC. Residues: CASSYPGTSGTKNIQYF.

Concerning this clonotype itself: At one end, the junction sequence differs from germline, possibly due to a read error. The V and J genes are TRBV12-3 or TRBV12-4 and TRBJ2-2; possible D gene TRBD2, 5 bases. CDR3 length: 16 amino acids. The DNA of the CDR3 is TGTACCAGCAGCCTCCGTGGAGGCCGAATCACCGGGGAGCTGTTTTTT. Its translation: CTSSLRGGRITGELFF.